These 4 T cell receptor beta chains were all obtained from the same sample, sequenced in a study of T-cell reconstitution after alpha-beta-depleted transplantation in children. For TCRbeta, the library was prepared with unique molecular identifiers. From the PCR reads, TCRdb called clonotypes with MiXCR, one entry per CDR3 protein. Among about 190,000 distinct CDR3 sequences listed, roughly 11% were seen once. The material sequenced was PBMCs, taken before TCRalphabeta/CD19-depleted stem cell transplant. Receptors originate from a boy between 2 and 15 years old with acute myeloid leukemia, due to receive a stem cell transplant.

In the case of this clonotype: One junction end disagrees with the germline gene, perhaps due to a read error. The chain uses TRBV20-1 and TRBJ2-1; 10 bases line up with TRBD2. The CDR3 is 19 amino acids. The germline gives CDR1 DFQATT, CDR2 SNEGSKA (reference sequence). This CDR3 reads CCARGEGAGGPTSYNEQFF. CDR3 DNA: TGCTGTGCTAGAGGGGAGGGAGCGGGAGGGCCAACATCCTACAATGAGCAGTTCTTC.

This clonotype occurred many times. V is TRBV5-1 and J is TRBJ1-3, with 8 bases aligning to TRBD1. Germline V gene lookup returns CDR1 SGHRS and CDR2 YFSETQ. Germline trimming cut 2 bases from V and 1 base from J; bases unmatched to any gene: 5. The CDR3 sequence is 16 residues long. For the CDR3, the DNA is TGCGCCAGCAGCTTCGGACAGGGAGGTTCTGGAAACACCATATATTTT. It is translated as CASSFGQGGSGNTIYF.

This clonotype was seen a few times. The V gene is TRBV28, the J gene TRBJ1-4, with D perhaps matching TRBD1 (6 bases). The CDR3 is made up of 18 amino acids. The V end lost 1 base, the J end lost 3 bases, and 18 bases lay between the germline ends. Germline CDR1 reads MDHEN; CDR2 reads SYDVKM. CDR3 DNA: TGTGCCAGCAGTTTATCGTATATTACAGGGTGGTCTAATGAAAAACTGTTTTTT. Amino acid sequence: CASSLSYITGWSNEKLFF.

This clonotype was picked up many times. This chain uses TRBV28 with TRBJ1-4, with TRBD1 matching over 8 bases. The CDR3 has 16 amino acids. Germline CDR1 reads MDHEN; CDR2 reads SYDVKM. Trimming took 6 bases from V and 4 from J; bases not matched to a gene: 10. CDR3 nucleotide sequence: TGTGCCAGCAGCACCACGACAGGGGCCCTTAATGAAAAACTGTTTTTT. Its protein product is CASSTTTGALNEKLFF.